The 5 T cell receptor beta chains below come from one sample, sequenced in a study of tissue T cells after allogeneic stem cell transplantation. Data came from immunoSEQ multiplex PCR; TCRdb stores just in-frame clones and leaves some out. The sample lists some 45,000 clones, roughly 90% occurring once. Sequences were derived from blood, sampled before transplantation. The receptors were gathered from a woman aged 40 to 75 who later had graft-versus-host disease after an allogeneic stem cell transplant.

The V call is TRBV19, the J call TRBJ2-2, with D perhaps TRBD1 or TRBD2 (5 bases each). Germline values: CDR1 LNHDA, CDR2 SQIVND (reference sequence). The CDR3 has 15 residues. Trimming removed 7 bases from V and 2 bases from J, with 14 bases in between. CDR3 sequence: CASTLRDGNTGELFF. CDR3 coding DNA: TGTGCCAGTACCCTAAGGGACGGAAACACCGGGGAGCTGTTTTTT. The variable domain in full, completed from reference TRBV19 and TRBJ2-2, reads DGGITQSPKYLFRKEGQNVTLSCEQNLNHDAMYWYRQDPGQGLRLIYYSQIVNDFQKGDIAEGYSVSREKKESFPLTVTSAQKNPTAFYLCASTLRDGNTGELFFGEGSRLTVL.

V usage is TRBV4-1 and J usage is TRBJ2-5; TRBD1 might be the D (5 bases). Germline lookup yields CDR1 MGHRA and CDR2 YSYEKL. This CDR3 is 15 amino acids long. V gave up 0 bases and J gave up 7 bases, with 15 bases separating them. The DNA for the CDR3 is TGCGCCAGCAGCCAAGATACGGCAGGGATGGTGACCCAGTACTTC. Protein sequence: CASSQDTAGMVTQYF.

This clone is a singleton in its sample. The CDR3 bases are TGTGCCAGCAGCCAAGGACCGGCCTCCCTTTATGGCTACACCTTC. Encoded protein: CASSQGPASLYGYTF. This sequence joins TRBV3-1 (or the pseudogene TRBV3-2) and TRBJ1-2; D is uncertain. V was shortened by 1 base and J by 5 bases, with 14 bases between the two germline ends. This CDR3 is 15 amino acids long. Per the germline V gene, CDR1 is LGHDT and CDR2 is YNNKEL (reference sequence).

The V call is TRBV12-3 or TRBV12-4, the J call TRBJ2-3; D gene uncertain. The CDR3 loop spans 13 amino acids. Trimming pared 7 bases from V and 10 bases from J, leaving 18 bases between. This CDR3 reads CASTTKKELPQYF. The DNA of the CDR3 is TGTGCCAGCACCACCAAAAAAGAGCTCCCGCAGTATTTT.

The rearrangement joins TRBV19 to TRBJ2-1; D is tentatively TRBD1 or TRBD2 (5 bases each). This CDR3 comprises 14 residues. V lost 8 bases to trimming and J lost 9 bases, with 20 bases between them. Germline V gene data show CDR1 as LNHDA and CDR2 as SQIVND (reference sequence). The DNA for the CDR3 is TGTGCCAGTGAGGCCGGGACGGGCTCGGTTGAGCAGTTCTTC. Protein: CASEAGTGSVEQFF.